This TCR beta chain was sequenced during a study of shared clonotypes between healthy human individuals. Study-level findings and limits: Only blood was sampled; tissue repertoires likely differ.

As regards this clone: The antigen is undetermined. The junction does not match germline at one end; this may be a read error.

The protocol was immunoSEQ multiplex PCR, while the TCRdb copy is restricted to in-frame clones and leaves out a portion. The table shows fewer than 650,000 clones, with about 79% occurring only once. CDR1 and CDR2 from the germline V gene are SSHAT and FNYEAQ (reference sequence). The CDR3 is 16 amino acids. The chain joins TRBV7-7 to TRBJ2-1; possible D gene TRBD2, 6 bases. Specimen: PBMCs. This clonotype was sampled from a woman aged 35 to 49 in good health. Some clones in this sample may be carry-over from other donors' samples. As DNA, the CDR3 is TGTGCTAGCAGCCCACGACAATCGGGAGACTACAATGAGCAGTTCTTC. The encoded protein is CASSPRQSGDYNEQFF.